The 6 T cell receptor beta chains below all came from one sample that was sequenced in a study of T-cell reconstitution after alpha-beta-depleted transplantation in children. This sample's TCRbeta library carried unique molecular identifier barcodes. TCRdb passed the PCR reads through MiXCR, listing each CDR3 protein once. Here the sample spans over 70,000 distinct CDR3 sequences, more than 9% being singletons. Sequencing was performed on PBMCs from the stem cell graft donor, taken from the stem cell graft. The receptors shown here come from a human donor who donated a stem cell graft to a child with inherited bone marrow failure.

The sample holds many counts of this clonotype. V gene TRBV7-2 combines with J gene TRBJ2-5; TRBD2 is a possible D gene (5 bases). The CDR3 has 11 residues. Per the germline V gene, CDR1 is SGHTA and CDR2 is FQGNSA. The ends were cut back, 5 bases at V and 12 bases at J, with 13 bases in the middle. CDR3 coding DNA: TGTGCCAGCAGCCAAAACGAGAGGGAGTACTTC. This sequence encodes CASSQNEREYF.

This clonotype was observed at least ten times. The rearrangement links TRBV7-6 to TRBJ2-7; D gene uncertain. The V gene lost 1 base and the J gene lost 1 base, with 5 bases spanning the gap. CDR1 SGHVS and CDR2 FNYEAQ come from the germline V gene. CDR3 length: 13 residues. CDR3 sequence reads: CASSLGRSYEQYF. The CDR3 coding sequence is TGTGCCAGCAGCTTAGGTCGGTCCTACGAGCAGTACTTC. Complete variable domain (other parts from reference TRBV7-6 and TRBJ2-7): GAGVSQSPRYKVTKRGQDVALRCDPISGHVSLYWYRQALGQGPEFLTYFNYEAQQDKSGLPNDRFSAERPEGSISTLTIQRTEQRDSAMYRCASSLGRSYEQYFGPGTRLTVT.

Here the CDR3 reads CAIGLEAKNIQYF. In DNA form, the CDR3 reads TGTGCCATCGGCCTGGAAGCCAAAAACATTCAGTACTTC. The chain joins TRBV10-3 to TRBJ2-4; D not certain. This CDR3 spans 13 amino acids. Trimming removed 8 bases at V and 0 bases at J, with 8 bases between. CDR1 and CDR2 (germline): ENHRY, SYGVKD.

This clonotype was observed a few times. This chain's CDR3 is CASSDPGRNTEAFF. CDR3 bases: TGTGCCAGCAGTGACCCCGGGCGGAACACTGAAGCTTTCTTT. The J gene is TRBJ1-1, the V gene TRBV6-5; D unclear. Deletions cut 5 bases from V and 1 base from J, with 11 bases between. This CDR3 is built from 14 residues. Germline CDR1 MNHEY, CDR2 SVGAGI.

At least ten counts were recorded for this clonotype. This chain joins TRBV20-1 and TRBJ1-6; D remains ambiguous. The V end was cut by 4 bases, the J end by 7 bases, with 8 bases between. This CDR3 is built from 12 residues. From germline, CDR1 is DFQATT and CDR2 SNEGSKA (reference sequence). CDR3 amino acids: CSATATNSPLHF. CDR3 bases: TGCAGTGCTACTGCCACCAATTCACCCCTCCACTTT.

The sample holds a few counts of this clonotype. Being one base from a much bigger clone, this may be a read error. V usage is TRBV28 and J usage is TRBJ1-2; 7 bases are shared with TRBD1. V trimming: 10 bases; J trimming: 5 bases; junction bases outside the gene matches: 10. Germline CDR1 MDHEN, CDR2 SYDVKM. The CDR3 totals 13 residues. CDR3 in DNA: TGTGCCACCCTAGACAGGGCGCTTTATGGCTACACCTTC. Protein sequence: CATLDRALYGYTF.